This T cell receptor (beta chain) was identified in a study of control samples from healthy donors and cancer patients. The V end lost 7 bases, the J end lost 3 bases, and 16 bases lay between the germline ends. The CDR3 loop spans 15 amino acids. Germline CDR1 reads LNHDA; CDR2 reads SQIVND (reference sequence). Measured with immunoSEQ multiplex PCR; TCRdb has only the in-frame clones, and not every one. Here the sample spans roughly 100,000 clones, under 90% being singletons. This clonotype was obtained from a woman aged 45-60 years in good health. This chain uses TRBV19 with TRBJ1-5; D is unclear. Sequences were obtained from blood. The CDR3 region has the DNA TGTGCCAGTACCCGCGAGGGTAGAGACAATCAGCCCCAGCATTTT. Amino acids: CASTREGRDNQPQHF.